The next 22 T cell receptor beta chains were all read from a single sample in a study of tumor-infiltrating lymphocytes in primary liver carcinoma. From around 0.5 ug total RNA, TCR beta cDNA was generated with a primer in the constant region. Three nested multiplex PCR rounds of slightly modified ARM-PCR generated TCR beta libraries. The first two PCR rounds, around 11 cycles each, used TRBV1-TRBV30 forward primers and a C-beta reverse primer. TCRdb itself ran the multiplex PCR reads through MiXCR, one entry per CDR3 protein. The repertoire holds about 64,000 distinct CDR3 sequences, about two thirds seen once, with approximately 37% in the top ten. Joint extraction of RNA and DNA used roughly 19-31 mg of bulk tissue that was unsorted. The sequenced material came from liver tumor tissue from sampling region 4. Noted subset: tumor region T4, right-lateral pole. These receptors came from a man between 40 and 49 years old with primary liver carcinoma and hepatitis B virus infection.

Concerning this clonotype: It is likely a read error, because the conserved phenylalanine at the end of the CDR3 is missing. V gene TRBV5-5 combines with J gene TRBJ2-6, with D hard to call. V lost 5 bases, J lost 1 base, and 7 bases lay in between. Germline values: CDR1 SGHKS, CDR2 YYEKEE (reference sequence). This CDR3 has 14 residues. The CDR3 region is CASRMWSGANVLTY. In DNA, the CDR3 is TGTGCCAGCAGAATGTGGTCTGGGGCCAACGTCCTGACTTAC.

Note on this clonotype: The junction differs from germline at one of its ends, possibly a read error. This chain links TRBV5-4 with TRBJ2-7; D might be TRBD2 (6 bases). This CDR3 spans 14 amino acids. Looked up from germline, CDR1 is SGHNT and CDR2 is YYREEE (reference sequence). In nucleotides, the CDR3 is TGTGCCGGCAGCTTGCGGGACTTTCCCTACGAGCAGTACTTC. Translated, it gives CAGSLRDFPYEQYF.

A remark on this clonotype: Just one base apart from a much larger clone, this may be a read error. The chain is built from TRBV6-1 and TRBJ2-7; 9 bases line up with TRBD2. The junction had 5 bases not matched to a gene; V was cut back by 4 bases and J by 1 base. The V gene's germline CDR1 is MNHNS and CDR2 SASEGT. CDR3 length: 15 amino acids. The CDR3 nucleotides read TGTGCCAGCAGTGCCTCGACTAGCGGATCCTACGAGCAGTACTTC. It is translated as CASSASTSGSYEQYF.

On this clonotype: A read error may produce the germline difference seen at one junction end. This chain joins TRBV2 and TRBJ2-7, with 8 positions matching TRBD1. CDR1 is SNHLY, CDR2 FYNNEI, per germline. CDR3 length: 15 amino acids. The CDR3 protein is CASSEDRAASYEQYF. The CDR3 nucleotides are TGTGCTAGCAGTGAGGACAGGGCGGCCTCCTACGAGCAGTACTTC.

To note about this clonotype: A much bigger clone sits one base away, suggesting this may be a read error. V is TRBV11-2 and J is TRBJ2-3, with a weak D call TRBD1 (6 bases). The CDR3 contains 15 residues. V dropped 8 bases and J dropped 2 bases, with 17 bases sitting between them. From germline, CDR1 is SGHAT and CDR2 FQNNGV. The CDR3 nucleotides are TGTGCCAGCGAAACAGGGTTTACCGCCACAGATACGCAGTATTTT. Its protein product is CASETGFTATDTQYF.

Comments on this clonotype: Relative to the germline gene, one junction end is altered; a read error may explain this. V and J are TRBV7-8 and TRBJ2-1, with 7 positions matching TRBD1. This CDR3 region has 17 residues. Germline V lookup: CDR1 SGHVS, CDR2 FQNEAQ. The CDR3 nucleotides are TGTGTCAGCAGCTCCCTTGGGACAGAGAGCTCCTACATTGAGCAGTTCTTC. Protein product: CVSSSLGTESSYIEQFF.

Comments on this clonotype: One end of the junction varies from germline; a read error may be responsible. The genes are TRBV29-1 and TRBJ2-5, with 12 bases matching TRBD1. The CDR3 is 15 residues long. CDR1 and CDR2 from the germline V gene are SQVTM and ANQGSEA. The CDR3 nucleotides read TGCCACGTTGAAGGGGACAGGGGGCGGTCAGAGACTCAGTACTTC. It translates to CHVEGDRGRSETQYF.

The sample holds a few counts of this clonotype. The rearrangement uses TRBV11-2 and TRBJ2-4, with D tentatively TRBD1 (6 bases). V shed 0 bases and J shed 0 bases, with 12 bases lying between them. The CDR3 sequence is 17 residues long. CDR1 is SGHAT and CDR2 is FQNNGV in the germline V gene. As DNA, the CDR3 is TGTGCCAGCAGCTTAGATCGGACAGCTCTAGCCAAAAACATTCAGTACTTC. It codes for CASSLDRTALAKNIQYF. Using reference TRBV11-2 and TRBJ2-4 for the parts outside the CDR3, the full variable domain is EAGVAQSPRYKIIEKRQSVAFWCNPISGHATLYWYQQILGQGPKLLIQFQNNGVVDDSQLPKDRFSAERLKGVDSTLKIQPAKLEDSAVYLCASSLDRTALAKNIQYFGAGTRLSVL.

As for this clonotype: At one of its ends the junction is not consistent with the germline gene, which may arise from a read error. The rearrangement uses TRBV7-9 and TRBJ1-3; the D is unclear. CDR1 is SEHNR, CDR2 FQNEAQ, per germline (reference sequence). The CDR3 is made up of 16 amino acids. The CDR3 coding sequence is TGTGCCTGCAGCCCACCCCCCGGGGTGAGTGGAAACACCATATATTTT. This gives the protein CACSPPPGVSGNTIYF. Drawing the rest from reference TRBV7-9 and TRBJ1-3, the complete variable domain is DTGVSQNPRHKITKRGQNVTFRCDPISEHNRLYWYRQTLGQGPEFLTYFQNEAQLEKSRLLSDRFSAERPKGSFSTLEIQRTEQGDSAMYLCACSPPPGVSGNTIYFGEGSWLTVV.

This clonotype was detected once. A junction end diverges from the germline sequence, so it may reflect a read error. The chain joins TRBV6-6 to TRBJ1-2; D is uncertain. The CDR3 consists of 14 residues. Germline V lookup: CDR1 MNHNY, CDR2 SVGAGI (reference sequence). CDR3 protein: CASHDTGEGYDYAF. The CDR3 coding sequence is TGTGCCAGCCACGATACCGGGGAGGGCTATGACTACGCCTTC.

This clonotype is labeled as medium-sized. The chain combines TRBV29-1 with TRBJ2-3; D is ambiguous. CDR1 is SQVTM, CDR2 ANQGSEA, per germline. The V and J ends lost 2 bases and 2 bases respectively, with 5 bases between them. This CDR3 spans 12 amino acids. This CDR3 is CSVERDTDTQYF. For the CDR3, the DNA is TGCAGCGTTGAAAGGGACACAGATACGCAGTATTTT.

About this clonotype itself: The junction differs from germline at one of its ends, possibly a read error. The rearrangement uses TRBV5-6 and TRBJ2-2; 10 nucleotides agree with TRBD2. Looked up from germline, CDR1 is SGHDT and CDR2 is YYEEEE. This CDR3 region has 18 residues. CDR3 in DNA: TGTGTCAGCATCAAGGGGGGCCAACTAGCGGGGTTGACCGGGGAGCTGTTTTTT. Translated: CVSIKGGQLAGLTGELFF.

The genes are TRBV7-9 and TRBJ2-3, with a weak D call TRBD2 (7 bases). This CDR3 comprises 17 residues. V lost 5 bases, J lost 0 bases, and 18 bases lay in between. Germline CDR1 and CDR2: SEHNR and FQNEAQ (reference sequence). The DNA for the CDR3 is TGTGCCAGCAGCCAAACTACCGGGGGGACAAGCACAGATACGCAGTATTTT. It is translated as CASSQTTGGTSTDTQYF.

Points on this clonotype: A much larger clone is a single base away; this may be a read error. This sequence joins TRBV5-1 and TRBJ2-3; 8 bases fit TRBD1. CDR1 is SGHRS, CDR2 YFSETQ, per germline. The junction had 23 bases not matched to a gene; V was cut back by 5 bases and J by 3 bases. The CDR3 is 20 residues long. CDR3 bases: TGCGCCAGCAGACTTTCAGGGGGCGGCCCTGCGCTGCCTAGGACAGATACGCAGTATTTT. This gives the protein CASRLSGGGPALPRTDTQYF.

Worth noting for this clonotype: This likely comes from a read error, as the CDR3 has no conserved phenylalanine or tryptophan at its end. The limits of the CDR3 on the DNA are not certain, so only TCRdb's listed CDR3 is given. The chain employs TRBV10-2 and TRBJ2-7; the table's D call of TRBD1 was not tested on the DNA. The CDR3 sequence runs 14 residues, both termini included. The germline gives CDR1 WSHSY, CDR2 SAAADI. The CDR3 region is CASRPGTGSYEQYL.

This clonotype was observed many times. The chain links TRBV6-5 to TRBJ2-6; D is tentatively TRBD1 or TRBD2 (5 bases each). From germline, CDR1 is MNHEY and CDR2 SVGAGI. This CDR3 has 13 residues. The V gene lost 6 bases and the J gene lost 8 bases, with 11 bases spanning the gap. CDR3 sequence: CASSPRGPNVLTF. CDR3 coding DNA: TGTGCCAGCAGCCCGAGGGGTCCCAACGTCCTGACTTTC.

About this clonotype itself: At one end the junction does not follow the germline gene, possibly because of a read error. CDR3 region: CASSTDGYNEQFF. The CDR3 DNA reads as TGTGCTAGCAGCACCGATGGATACAATGAGCAGTTCTTC. The chain joins TRBV5-4 to TRBJ2-1; D unclear. Germline assignment: CDR1 SGHNT and CDR2 YYREEE (reference sequence). CDR3 length: 13 amino acids. Looking up the rest from reference TRBV5-4 and TRBJ2-1 gives the full variable domain: ETGVTQSPTHLIKTRGQQVTLRCSSQSGHNTVSWYQQALGQGPQFIFQYYREEENGRGNFPPRFSGLQFPNYSSELNVNALELDDSALYLCASSTDGYNEQFFGPGTRLTVL.

This clonotype was seen only a few times. An end of the junction does not agree with germline; a read error may underlie this. The V call is TRBV11-2, the J call TRBJ1-2; TRBD1 is a possible D gene (5 bases). The CDR3 extends over 13 amino acids. Germline CDR1 is SGHAT and CDR2 is FQNNGV. This CDR3 is CVSTDSFNHGYTF. The CDR3 nucleotides read TGTGTCAGTACCGACAGCTTTAACCATGGCTACACCTTC. Full variable domain (remainder filled in from reference TRBV11-2 and TRBJ1-2): EAGVAQSPRYKIIEKRQSVAFWCNPISGHATLYWYQQILGQGPKLLIQFQNNGVVDDSQLPKDRFSAERLKGVDSTLKIQPAKLEDSAVYLCVSTDSFNHGYTFGSGTRLTVV.

The table lists this clonotype with many counts. V gene TRBV29-1 combines with J gene TRBJ2-1, with 7 positions matching TRBD2. CDR3 length equals 14 residues. Trimming cost V 5 bases and J 4 bases; bases outside gene matches: 8. CDR1 is SQVTM and CDR2 is ANQGSEA in the germline V gene. CDR3: CSVPLAAQYNEQFF. CDR3 coding DNA: TGCAGCGTTCCCCTAGCGGCACAATACAATGAGCAGTTCTTC.

This clonotype was seen only once. A read error may account for a junction end that differs from germline. V usage is TRBV7-2 and J usage is TRBJ2-3, with D tentatively TRBD2 (6 bases). Germline assignment: CDR1 SGHTA and CDR2 FQGNSA. The CDR3 extends over 16 amino acids. This chain's CDR3 is CASSWLAPPSTDTHYF. The DNA for the CDR3 is TGTGCCAGCAGCTGGCTAGCGCCGCCTAGCACAGATACGCACTATTTT. Full variable domain (rest looked up from reference TRBV7-2 and TRBJ2-3): GAGVSQSPSNKVTEKGKDVELRCDPISGHTALYWYRQSLGQGLEFLIYFQGNSAPDKSGLPSDRFSAERTGGSVSTLTIQRTQQEDSAVYLCASSWLAPPSTDTHYFGPGTRLTVL.

As for this clonotype: Its ends do not fully match the called genes, so a read error is possible. V usage is TRBV11-2 and J usage is TRBJ2-2; tentatively, D is TRBD2 (6 bases). CDR3 length equals 17 residues. The V gene's germline CDR1 is SGHAT and CDR2 FQNNGV. CDR3 region: CAGSLELGGVNTGELFF. DNA of the CDR3: TGTGCCGGCAGCTTAGAATTAGGAGGGGTGAACACCGGAGAGCTGTTTTTT.

The V and J genes are TRBV5-5 and TRBJ2-3; a possible D gene is TRBD2 (6 bases). CDR3 length: 13 residues. Germline CDR1 reads SGHKS; CDR2 reads YYEKEE (reference sequence). Trimming cost V 6 bases and J 10 bases, with 18 bases left between them. As DNA, the CDR3 is TGTGCCAGCAACCCGAGAGGAGGGAACGCGCAGTATTTT. Translated: CASNPRGGNAQYF.